The next 12 T cell receptor beta chains were all read from a single sample in a study of regulatory T cells in long-lasting Graves disease. According to the study, TCR beta libraries were built with iRepertoire HTBI primers and CDR3-region Arm-PCR. In TCRdb, the multiplex PCR reads were re-called with MiXCR into one record per CDR3 protein. The sample holds more than 650,000 distinct CDR3 sequences, about 30% seen once. Sample time point: persistent/refractory GD, antithyroid drugs over 5 years with positive TRAb. Construction of the TCR library relied on RNA isolated from PBMCs. The specimen was peripheral blood mononuclear cells (PBMCs), collected when the disease was refractory, from a patient treated with antithyroid drugs. The receptors originated from a female donor with Graves disease.

V gene TRBV13 combines with J gene TRBJ1-2; D remains ambiguous. Trimming shortened V by 4 bases and J by 8 bases, and 17 bases separated the two germline ends. CDR1 is PRHDT and CDR2 is FYEKMQ in the germline V gene (reference sequence). This CDR3 region has 14 residues. This chain's CDR3 is CASSSRSSWAGYTF. CDR3 nucleotides: TGTGCCAGCAGCTCCCGTTCATCTTGGGCCGGCTACACCTTC.

V usage is TRBV3-1 and J usage is TRBJ1-5; D is ambiguous. V dropped 2 bases and J dropped 4 bases, with 6 bases sitting between them. The CDR3 sequence is 13 residues long. In germline, CDR1 is LGHDT, CDR2 YNNKEL (reference sequence). The CDR3 bases are TGTGCCAGCAGCCAACTGGAAAATCAGCCCCAGCATTTT. Translated: CASSQLENQPQHF.

The V and J genes are TRBV5-1 and TRBJ2-7; tentative D call: TRBD2 (5 bases). Germline assignment: CDR1 SGHRS and CDR2 YFSETQ. The V end lost 6 bases, the J end lost 1 base, and 14 bases lay between the germline ends. The CDR3 is 14 residues long. In DNA form, the CDR3 reads TGCGCCAGCAACCCCACTAGTGTTTCCTACGAGCAGTACTTC. This codes for CASNPTSVSYEQYF.

This clonotype came up many times. The rearrangement joins TRBV6-5 to TRBJ2-7, with D possibly matching TRBD1 (6 bases). This CDR3 is 12 amino acids long. The V and J ends lost 2 bases and 8 bases respectively, with 10 bases between them. Germline V lookup: CDR1 MNHEY, CDR2 SVGAGI. The CDR3 DNA follows: TGTGCCAGCAGTTACGCCCAGGGGAAGCAGTACTTC. As protein: CASSYAQGKQYF.

This clonotype was recorded once. The rearrangement uses TRBV9 and TRBJ1-1; TRBD1 aligns across 7 bases. Germline V CDR1 and CDR2: SGDLS, YYNGEE. The V segment lost 4 bases and the J segment 2 bases; nucleotides outside the gene matches: 8. The CDR3 is made up of 15 amino acids. DNA of the CDR3: TGTGCCAGCAGCTCTCAAGGACAGGTAAACACTGAAGCTTTCTTT. The encoded protein is CASSSQGQVNTEAFF.

This chain uses TRBV28 with TRBJ2-1, with a weak D call TRBD2 (6 bases). From germline, CDR1 is MDHEN and CDR2 SYDVKM. Trimming took off 0 bases at V and 0 bases at J, with 6 bases between the two ends. The CDR3 has 15 amino acids. The CDR3 nucleotides read TGTGCCAGCAGTTTATGGACTAGCTCCTACAATGAGCAGTTCTTC. The encoded protein is CASSLWTSSYNEQFF.

This clonotype has at least ten counts. CDR3 DNA: TGTGCCAGCAGTGAATCGGTCACGAATAATTCACCCCTCCACTTT. Translating it yields CASSESVTNNSPLHF. This sequence joins TRBV2 and TRBJ1-6, with no clear D. V lost 2 bases and J 5 bases, leaving 10 bases between the germline ends. There are 15 residues in the CDR3. Germline-derived CDR1 and CDR2 are SNHLY and FYNNEI.

This clonotype was recorded a few times. In DNA, the CDR3 is TGTGCCAGCCGCTTGGGTAGGGGCAATCAGCCCCAGCATTTT. Protein: CASRLGRGNQPQHF. The chain uses TRBV28 and TRBJ1-5; D uncertain. The germline V gene has CDR1 MDHEN and CDR2 SYDVKM. The CDR3 has 14 amino acids. The V end lost 8 bases, the J end lost 2 bases, and 13 bases lay between the germline ends.

Worth noting for this clonotype: A read error may explain this, as a much larger clone is one base away. The chain employs TRBV6-1 and TRBJ1-5; unclear D gene. The CDR3 has 12 residues. CDR1 and CDR2 (germline): MNHNS, SASEGT. The CDR3 reads CASSIVGQLQHF. Written as DNA, the CDR3 is TGTGCCAGCAGTATCGTGGGTCAGCTCCAGCATTTT.

This chain connects TRBV7-6 to TRBJ1-1; 9 positions agree with TRBD1. The CDR3 is 15 amino acids. The junction had 11 bases not matched to a gene; V was cut back by 8 bases and J by 4 bases. Germline values: CDR1 SGHVS, CDR2 FNYEAQ. The CDR3 region has the DNA TGTGCCAGCCTCCCCGGGGACAGGGATTTCACTGAAGCTTTCTTT. Translating gives CASLPGDRDFTEAFF.

This chain joins TRBV7-2 and TRBJ2-3, with 7 bases matching TRBD2. V was clipped by 11 bases and J by 2 bases; unmatched bases: 10. Germline assignment: CDR1 SGHTA and CDR2 FQGNSA. The CDR3 contains 14 residues. This CDR3 is CAGHAGASTDTQYF. CDR3 sequence (DNA): TGTGCCGGACACGCGGGAGCCTCCACAGATACGCAGTATTTT.

The chain recombines TRBV2 with TRBJ2-1; 11 bases fit TRBD2. CDR3 length equals 19 residues. J lost 2 bases, V lost 6 bases, and 15 bases had no gene match. Germline lookup yields CDR1 SNHLY and CDR2 FYNNEI. The CDR3 nucleotides are TGTGCCAGCAGCCCCAAGTCACGACTAGCGGGAAGGACCTACAATGAGCAGTTCTTC. Amino acid sequence: CASSPKSRLAGRTYNEQFF. Based on the CDR3 plus reference TRBV2 and TRBJ2-1, the full variable domain is EPEVTQTPSHQVTQMGQEVILRCVPISNHLYFYWYRQILGQKVEFLVSFYNNEISEKSEIFDDQFSVERPDGSNFTLKIRSTKLEDSAMYFCASSPKSRLAGRTYNEQFFGPGTRLTVL.